One and the same sample provided the 14 T cell receptor beta chains below, sequenced in a study of T cell changes during pregnancy in multiple sclerosis. Libraries were prepared by immunoSEQ multiplex PCR; TCRdb keeps only in-frame clonotypes and omits some of them. The sample consists of 50,000 to 60,000 clones, around 90% of them appearing once. The sequenced sample was CD4+ T cells from peripheral blood mononuclear cells, obtained in the second trimester of pregnancy. The receptors stem from a female donor with multiple sclerosis, enrolled in a pregnancy study.

V is TRBV7-9 and J is TRBJ2-7; D remains unclear. Germline-derived CDR1 and CDR2 are SEHNR and FQNEAQ (reference sequence). V was shortened by 4 bases and J by 5 bases, with 6 bases between the two germline ends. The CDR3 consists of 11 residues. CDR3 DNA: TGTGCCAGCAGCTACCCGGACGAGCAGTACTTC. Translated: CASSYPDEQYF.

The CDR3 is CASSVGAGASTDTQYF. CDR3 nucleotides: TGTGCCAGCAGCGTGGGGGCAGGGGCGAGCACAGATACGCAGTATTTT. V and J are TRBV9 and TRBJ2-3, with a tentative D call TRBD1 (6 bases). The germline CDR1 and CDR2 sequences are SGDLS and YYNGEE. Trimming removed 2 bases at V and 0 bases at J, with 13 bases between. This CDR3 contains 16 residues.

This clone was detected only once. The V gene is TRBV28, the J gene TRBJ1-5, with D unclear. This CDR3 region has 15 residues. Trimming cost V 4 bases and J 2 bases, with 12 bases left between them. CDR1 MDHEN and CDR2 SYDVKM come from the germline V gene. The CDR3 spells CASSWRSGGNQPQHF. CDR3 DNA sequence: TGTGCCAGCAGTTGGAGATCCGGGGGCAATCAGCCCCAGCATTTT.

The rearrangement uses TRBV12-5 and TRBJ1-1; 9 positions match TRBD1. After removal of 0 bases from V and 3 bases from J, the junction contained 8 bases not matched to a gene. Per the germline V gene, CDR1 is LGHNT and CDR2 is FRNRAP. The CDR3 is made up of 17 amino acids. The CDR3 sequence is CASGLVRTGVFDTEAFF. CDR3 coding DNA: TGTGCTAGTGGTTTGGTACGGACAGGGGTATTCGACACTGAAGCTTTCTTT. Filled out from reference TRBV12-5 and TRBJ1-1, the complete variable domain reads DARVTQTPRHKVTEMGQEVTMRCQPILGHNTVFWYRQTMMQGLELLAYFRNRAPLDDSGMPKDRFSAEMPDATLATLKIQPSEPRDSAVYFCASGLVRTGVFDTEAFFGQGTRLTVV.

The rearrangement joins TRBV9 to TRBJ2-1; unclear D gene. Germline CDR1 reads SGDLS; CDR2 reads YYNGEE. The ends were cut back, 4 bases at V and 7 bases at J, with 9 bases in the middle. The CDR3 contains 12 residues. The DNA of the CDR3 is TGTGCCAGCAGCCCCAATTTTAATGAGCAGTTCTTC. Its protein is CASSPNFNEQFF.

The rearrangement uses TRBV2 and TRBJ2-3, with TRBD1 matching over 7 bases. The ends lost 6 bases at V and 0 bases at J; junction bases unmatched: 15. Per the germline V gene, CDR1 is SNHLY and CDR2 is FYNNEI. CDR3 size: 18 residues. The CDR3 DNA sequence: TGTGCCAGCAGAGCGACAGGGATTCGATTTGCTAGCACAGATACGCAGTATTTT. Translating it yields CASRATGIRFASTDTQYF. The whole variable domain, remainder taken from reference TRBV2 and TRBJ2-3, is EPEVTQTPSHQVTQMGQEVILRCVPISNHLYFYWYRQILGQKVEFLVSFYNNEISEKSEIFDDQFSVERPDGSNFTLKIRSTKLEDSAMYFCASRATGIRFASTDTQYFGPGTRLTVL.

The V and J genes are TRBV5-1 and TRBJ2-2; D gene uncertain. V was pared by 0 bases and J by 2 bases, with 5 bases between. CDR1 and CDR2 from the germline V gene are SGHRS and YFSETQ. CDR3 length: 14 amino acids. CDR3 sequence reads: CASSLVPNTGELFF. The CDR3 DNA reads as TGCGCCAGCAGCTTGGTTCCAAACACCGGGGAGCTGTTTTTT.

The rearrangement links TRBV6-1 to TRBJ2-7, with no clear D. Deletions cut 7 bases from V and 4 bases from J, with 17 bases between. This CDR3 spans 14 amino acids. Germline CDR1 is MNHNS and CDR2 is SASEGT. CDR3 protein: CASTPPWSLYEQYF. The CDR3 DNA reads TGTGCCAGCACCCCACCCTGGTCCCTATACGAGCAGTACTTC.

The rearrangement uses TRBV14 and TRBJ2-1; TRBD1 agrees at 8 bases. The junction had 6 bases not matched to a gene; V was cut back by 3 bases and J by 5 bases. Germline lookup yields CDR1 SGHDN and CDR2 FVKESK. This CDR3 spans 15 amino acids. CDR3 sequence: CASSHPLDRDNEQFF. The CDR3 DNA reads TGTGCCAGCAGCCACCCCCTGGACAGGGACAATGAGCAGTTCTTC.

The genes are TRBV7-2 and TRBJ2-4; 8 bases match TRBD2. Germline lookup yields CDR1 SGHTA and CDR2 FQGNSA. V was pared by 5 bases and J by 6 bases, with 9 bases of the junction left unmatched. The length of the CDR3 is 15 residues. CDR3 bases: TGTGCCAGCAGCCCCAGGGTAGCGGGGCTAAACATTCAGTACTTC. Its translation: CASSPRVAGLNIQYF.

The chain uses TRBV9 and TRBJ2-1, with D unresolved. CDR3 length: 15 residues. V was shortened by 3 bases and J by 4 bases, with 14 bases between the two germline ends. Germline CDR1 and CDR2: SGDLS and YYNGEE. The CDR3 loop is CASSETPDSYNEQFF. CDR3 sequence (DNA): TGTGCCAGCAGCGAGACCCCAGACTCGTACAATGAGCAGTTCTTC.

This chain connects TRBV27 to TRBJ2-7, with D perhaps TRBD2 (6 bases). In germline, CDR1 is MNHEY, CDR2 SMNVEV (reference sequence). The CDR3 sequence is 14 residues long. V was clipped by 2 bases and J by 6 bases, with 14 bases between them. Here the CDR3 DNA reads TGTGCCAGCAGTTTAGGTTTTCAGGGAGGCGAGCAGTACTTC. It specifies CASSLGFQGGEQYF.

This chain joins TRBV6-1 and TRBJ1-6; D gene ambiguous. Per germline, CDR1 MNHNS and CDR2 SASEGT. There are 14 residues in the CDR3. V lost 11 bases and J lost 9, with 20 bases in between. Here the CDR3 reads CAVWEGQVGSPLHF. The CDR3 DNA follows: TGTGCCGTCTGGGAGGGTCAAGTAGGTTCACCCCTCCACTTT.

This chain connects TRBV6-6 to TRBJ2-7; possibly TRBD1 for D (6 bases). CDR3 size: 14 residues. Germline V lookup: CDR1 MNHNY, CDR2 SVGAGI (reference sequence). V was cut by 0 bases and J by 6 bases, with 12 bases left in between. The CDR3 DNA reads as TGTGCCAGCAGTTACTCGAGGGGGACCGGCGAGCAGTACTTC. Translating gives CASSYSRGTGEQYF.